What follows are 26 T cell receptor beta chains derived from one specimen sequenced in a study of blood T cell repertoires in COVID-19. Clones were sequenced by immunoSEQ multiplex PCR, and TCRdb holds only the in-frame ones, with some missing. The repertoire holds about 50,000 clones, with 89% as singletons. Sequencing was done on a sample of peripheral blood. The receptors originated from a human donor in a cohort sampled during active COVID-19.

CDR3 coding DNA: TGTGCCTGGAGTGTAGGGAGGGATACGCAGTATTTT. As protein: CAWSVGRDTQYF. V and J are TRBV30 and TRBJ2-3; tentative D call: TRBD2 (6 bases). The germline V and J ends were trimmed by 0 bases and 6 bases, with 7 bases remaining between them. The CDR3 is 12 residues long. Germline V gene lookup returns CDR1 GTSNPN and CDR2 SVGIG (reference sequence).

This clone has a single count. This chain uses TRBV7-2 with TRBJ2-7; 8 nucleotides match TRBD2. The CDR3 totals 15 residues. Germline V gene lookup returns CDR1 SGHTA and CDR2 FQGNSA. V gave up 7 bases and J gave up 5 bases; unmatched junction bases: 13. The CDR3 is CASTPVGTRLHEQYF. CDR3 coding DNA: TGTGCCAGCACGCCTGTCGGGACTAGGCTCCACGAGCAGTACTTC.

The chain joins TRBV28 to TRBJ2-3; TRBD2 agrees at 13 bases. The CDR3 is 15 amino acids. Germline CDR1 MDHEN, CDR2 SYDVKM. V trimming: 5 bases; J trimming: 4 bases; junction bases outside the gene matches: 3. The CDR3 loop is CASSGGLAGADTQYF. CDR3 sequence (DNA): TGTGCCAGCAGTGGAGGACTAGCGGGAGCAGATACGCAGTATTTT.

V and J are TRBV5-4 and TRBJ1-4, with D possibly matching TRBD1 (6 bases). V shed 0 bases and J shed 3 bases, with 6 bases lying between them. The CDR3 sequence is 14 residues long. Germline-derived CDR1 and CDR2 are SGHNT and YYREEE (reference sequence). CDR3 DNA sequence: TGTGCCAGCAGCTTGGACAGGGCTAATGAAAAACTGTTTTTT. It encodes CASSLDRANEKLFF.

The genes are TRBV10-3 and TRBJ1-2, with a weak D call TRBD1 (5 bases). The V and J ends lost 7 bases and 4 bases respectively, with 7 bases between them. The CDR3 is made up of 11 amino acids. Germline V gene lookup returns CDR1 ENHRY and CDR2 SYGVKD. DNA for the CDR3: TGTGCCATCACTACAGGCTATGGCTACACCTTC. It specifies CAITTGYGYTF.

Written as DNA, the CDR3 is TGTGCCAGCAGCCTGGAGGGACATGAAGCTTTCTTT. Residues: CASSLEGHEAFF. The chain couples TRBV5-6 to TRBJ1-1, with D possibly matching TRBD1 (6 bases). The CDR3 covers 12 residues. In germline, CDR1 is SGHDT, CDR2 YYEEEE. With 4 bases removed from V and 7 bases from J, the gap between germline ends came to 11 bases.

This chain links TRBV5-1 with TRBJ1-1; the D gene is possibly TRBD1 (6 bases). Germline CDR1 is SGHRS and CDR2 is YFSETQ. The CDR3 runs to 15 residues. V lost 0 bases and J 1 base, leaving 10 bases between the germline ends. In nucleotides, the CDR3 is TGCGCCAGCAGCTTGGGGACAGTTGGGAACACTGAAGCTTTCTTT. Its protein is CASSLGTVGNTEAFF. Full variable domain (rest looked up from reference TRBV5-1 and TRBJ1-1): KAGVTQTPRYLIKTRGQQVTLSCSPISGHRSVSWYQQTPGQGLQFLFEYFSETQRNKGNFPGRFSGRQFSNSRSEMNVSTLELGDSALYLCASSLGTVGNTEAFFGQGTRLTVV.

The J gene is TRBJ2-7, the V gene TRBV4-3; weak D call: TRBD1 (5 bases). Germline V CDR1 and CDR2: LGHNA, YSLEER. The CDR3 loop spans 15 amino acids. Trimming took off 0 bases at V and 3 bases at J, with 12 bases between the two ends. The CDR3 nucleotides read TGCGCCAGCAGCCAAGAAGCGACAGAGAGCTACGAGCAGTACTTC. Translating it yields CASSQEATESYEQYF.

This clone showed up just once. V is TRBV11-3 and J is TRBJ2-5; 14 nucleotides line up with TRBD2. V dropped 3 bases and J dropped 5; count of bases not matched to a gene: 2. The CDR3 is 15 amino acids. CDR1 SGHNT and CDR2 YENEEA come from the germline V gene. The CDR3 sequence is CASSLGTSGSETQYF. The CDR3 region has the DNA TGTGCCAGCAGCTTGGGGACTAGCGGGAGTGAGACCCAGTACTTC.

This rearrangement joins TRBV19 to TRBJ1-5, with D possibly matching TRBD1 (6 bases). The CDR3 has 15 amino acids. CDR1 is LNHDA, CDR2 SQIVND, per germline (reference sequence). V gave up 2 bases and J gave up 4 bases, with 12 bases separating them. DNA of the CDR3: TGTGCCAGTAGTATAACCCCACAGGGAAATCAGCCCCAGCATTTT. It translates to CASSITPQGNQPQHF.

This chain uses TRBV19 with TRBJ2-2, with D possibly TRBD1 on 6 matching bases. There are 17 residues in the CDR3. The V end was cut by 5 bases, the J end by 0 bases, with 16 bases between. Germline CDR1 LNHDA, CDR2 SQIVND (reference sequence). Here the CDR3 reads CASSSRPGHSNTGELFF. The CDR3 DNA sequence: TGTGCCAGTAGTTCGAGACCGGGACATTCGAACACCGGGGAGCTGTTTTTT.

The chain combines TRBV6-4 with TRBJ1-1; 9 bases are shared with TRBD1. The J segment lost 6 bases and the V segment lost 5 bases, leaving 7 bases of the junction unmatched. The CDR3 spans 14 residues. Germline assignment: CDR1 MRHNA and CDR2 SNTAGT. CDR3 region: CASSLDRGGSEAFF. Here the CDR3 DNA reads TGTGCCAGCAGTTTGGACAGGGGAGGCTCTGAAGCTTTCTTT.

CDR3 in DNA: TGTGCTAGTGGTTTGACTACAGGGGCGAACACTGAAGCTTTCTTT. Its translation is CASGLTTGANTEAFF. The chain couples TRBV12-5 to TRBJ1-1, with TRBD1 matching 7 bases. The CDR3 runs to 15 residues. With V trimmed by 2 bases and J by 1 base, 4 bases remained unmatched. Germline V gives CDR1 LGHNT, CDR2 FRNRAP.

The CDR3 DNA reads TGTGCCAGCTTGGGGCCTAATACGCAGTATTTT. Translated: CASLGPNTQYF. The chain uses TRBV6-5 and TRBJ2-3; TRBD1 is a possible D gene (5 bases). The length of the CDR3 is 11 residues. V was trimmed by 8 bases and J by 7 bases, leaving 10 bases between them. Looked up from germline, CDR1 is MNHEY and CDR2 is SVGAGI.

V and J are TRBV27 and TRBJ2-1, with a possible D match to TRBD2 (6 bases). V lost 5 bases and J lost 0, with 14 bases in between. The CDR3 consists of 16 residues. CDR1 is MNHEY and CDR2 is SMNVEV in the germline V gene (reference sequence). The CDR3 spells CASSPRTTNSYNEQFF. The CDR3 DNA follows: TGTGCCAGCAGTCCGAGGACTACGAACTCCTACAATGAGCAGTTCTTC.

The chain carries TRBV11-1 and TRBJ2-5, with D possibly being TRBD2 (6 bases). Germline V CDR1 and CDR2: SGHAT, FQDESV (reference sequence). The CDR3 spans 15 residues. Trimming removed 2 bases at V and 5 bases at J, with 15 bases between. For the CDR3, the DNA is TGTGCCAGCAGCTTATGGTCGGGAGTGGGGGAGACCCAGTACTTC. It codes for CASSLWSGVGETQYF.

The rearrangement joins TRBV9 to TRBJ2-7, with 10 positions matching TRBD1. CDR3 size: 15 residues. V dropped 4 bases and J dropped 2; count of bases not matched to a gene: 6. Germline CDR1 is SGDLS and CDR2 is YYNGEE. DNA for the CDR3: TGTGCCAGCAGCCCCCGACAGGGGGCTGCCTACGAGCAGTACTTC. It codes for CASSPRQGAAYEQYF. The entire variable domain, with the rest obtained from reference TRBV9 and TRBJ2-7, is as follows: DSGVTQTPKHLITATGQRVTLRCSPRSGDLSVYWYQQSLDQGLQFLIQYYNGEERAKGNILERFSAQQFPDLHSELNLSSLELGDSALYFCASSPRQGAAYEQYFGPGTRLTVT.

The V and J genes are TRBV11-2 and TRBJ1-2; 8 nucleotides align to TRBD1. This CDR3 has 14 residues. Losses at the gene ends were 5 bases for V and 8 bases for J; bases not matched to a gene: 10. Germline lookup yields CDR1 SGHAT and CDR2 FQNNGV. Here the CDR3 reads CASSDGQGLIGYTF. DNA of the CDR3: TGTGCCAGCAGCGACGGACAGGGTTTAATAGGCTACACCTTC.

The gene calls are TRBV27 and TRBJ2-1; no reliable D call. V gave up 7 bases and J gave up 7 bases, with 20 bases separating them. CDR1 and CDR2 from the germline V gene are MNHEY and SMNVEV (reference sequence). The length of the CDR3 is 15 residues. In DNA form, the CDR3 reads TGTGCCAGCACGTCACGGTCTACGCGTTTAAATGAGCAGTTCTTC. Translated: CASTSRSTRLNEQFF.

The chain links TRBV7-2 to TRBJ2-7; 7 bases match TRBD1. Germline values: CDR1 SGHTA, CDR2 FQGNSA. The CDR3 is 15 residues long. J lost 2 bases, V lost 5 bases, and 9 bases had no gene match. CDR3 in amino acids: CASSRDRKLTYEQYF. DNA of the CDR3: TGTGCCAGCAGCCGGGACAGAAAATTAACCTACGAGCAGTACTTC.

This sequence joins TRBV28 and TRBJ1-4, with 9 bases aligning to TRBD1. The CDR3 consists of 17 residues. Germline V lookup: CDR1 MDHEN, CDR2 SYDVKM. J was trimmed by 8 bases and V by 5 bases; bases with no gene match: 15. The CDR3 bases are TGTGCCAGCAGTACCCCCGGGACAGGGAGGGTAGGGGAAAAACTGTTTTTT. Amino acid sequence: CASSTPGTGRVGEKLFF.

For the CDR3, the DNA is TGTGCCAGCAGTGAATGGTCCAGTACTAGCAATCAGCCCCAGCATTTT. Its translation is CASSEWSSTSNQPQHF. This chain uses TRBV6-1 with TRBJ1-5; D not resolved. The V gene lost 2 bases and the J gene lost 0 bases, with 11 bases spanning the gap. Looked up from germline, CDR1 is MNHNS and CDR2 is SASEGT. This CDR3 has 16 residues.

The V gene is TRBV4-3, the J gene TRBJ2-7; 8 bases are a match to TRBD2. The CDR3 runs 15 residues. V dropped 0 bases and J dropped 2; count of bases not matched to a gene: 3. Germline CDR1 LGHNA, CDR2 YSLEER. The CDR3, as DNA: TGCGCCAGCAGCCAAGAAACTAGCGGCCCCTACGAGCAGTACTTC. It codes for CASSQETSGPYEQYF.

The chain is built from TRBV7-9 and TRBJ2-4; a possible D gene is TRBD2 (5 bases). The CDR3 loop spans 16 amino acids. Trimming removed 7 bases from V and 0 bases from J, with 16 bases in between. The V gene's germline CDR1 is SEHNR and CDR2 FQNEAQ (reference sequence). CDR3 bases: TGTGCCAGCACCTCCGGGGAGCTTAAAGCCAAAAACATTCAGTACTTC. It is translated as CASTSGELKAKNIQYF.

This clone was seen only once. The chain has TRBV7-9 and TRBJ1-5; D call uncertain. Germline V gene data show CDR1 as SEHNR and CDR2 as FQNEAQ (reference sequence). The V end was cut by 5 bases, the J end by 5 bases, with 10 bases between. The CDR3 loop spans 13 amino acids. CDR3 amino acids: CASSREAHQPQHF. CDR3 coding DNA: TGTGCCAGCAGCCGGGAGGCGCATCAGCCCCAGCATTTT.

The rearrangement joins TRBV28 to TRBJ2-3, with D possibly being TRBD1 (6 bases). The CDR3 is 12 amino acids. CDR1 MDHEN and CDR2 SYDVKM come from the germline V gene. Trimming left V 4 bases short and J 11 bases short, with 13 bases between. The DNA for the CDR3 is TGTGCCAGCAGTTACAGGGAAAGTGGGCAGTATTTT. It translates to CASSYRESGQYF.